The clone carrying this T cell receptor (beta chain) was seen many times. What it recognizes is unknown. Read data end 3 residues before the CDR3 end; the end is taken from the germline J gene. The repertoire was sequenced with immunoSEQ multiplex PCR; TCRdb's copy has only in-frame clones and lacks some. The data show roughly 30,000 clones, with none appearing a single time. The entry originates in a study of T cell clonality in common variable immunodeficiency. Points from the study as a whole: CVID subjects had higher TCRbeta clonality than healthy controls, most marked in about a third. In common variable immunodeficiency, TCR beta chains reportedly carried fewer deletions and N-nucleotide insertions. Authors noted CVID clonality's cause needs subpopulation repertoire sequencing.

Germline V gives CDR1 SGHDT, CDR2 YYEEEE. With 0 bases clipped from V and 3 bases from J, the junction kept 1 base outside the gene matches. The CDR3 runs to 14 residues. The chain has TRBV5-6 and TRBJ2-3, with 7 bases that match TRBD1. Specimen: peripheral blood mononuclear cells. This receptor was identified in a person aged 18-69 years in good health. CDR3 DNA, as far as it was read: TGTGCCAGCAGCTTGGACAGGGGAACAGATACG. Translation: CASSLDRGTDT. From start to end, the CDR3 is CASSLDRGTDTQYF. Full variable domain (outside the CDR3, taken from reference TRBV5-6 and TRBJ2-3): DAGVTQSPTHLIKTRGQQVTLRCSPKSGHDTVSWYQQALGQGPQFIFQYYEEEERQRGNFPDRFSGHQFPNYSSELNVNALLLGDSALYLCASSLDRGTDTQYFGPGTRLTVL.